In its sample, the clone carrying this TCR beta chain was seen a few times. This sample was included in a study of blood T cell repertoires in COVID-19. Across the study: The origin of the acute and convalescent COVID-19 samples was the United States, Italy and Spain. The analysed material was cDNA or gDNA that came from T cells, B-cell-depleted T cells, or PBMCs.

V was clipped by 3 bases and J by 7 bases; unmatched bases: 11. CDR1 is SGHTA and CDR2 is FQGNSA in the germline V gene. The CDR3 runs 18 residues. Source study methods: Amplifying reference gene primers gave estimates of nucleated cell counts. Clones were sequenced by immunoSEQ multiplex PCR, and TCRdb holds only the in-frame ones, with some missing. That table supplies the V and J calls and clone size; D and trimming were determined from the DNA. The sample has approximately 160,000 clones, roughly 88% seen once. The receptor was isolated from a woman aged 60-75 years with acute or convalescent COVID-19. Source material: peripheral blood. This rearrangement joins TRBV7-2 to TRBJ2-1; TRBD2 aligns across 14 bases. The CDR3 loop reads CASSLGTSGGPPLNEQFF. CDR3 sequence (DNA): TGTGCCAGCAGCTTGGGGACTAGCGGGGGACCCCCCCTAAATGAGCAGTTCTTC.